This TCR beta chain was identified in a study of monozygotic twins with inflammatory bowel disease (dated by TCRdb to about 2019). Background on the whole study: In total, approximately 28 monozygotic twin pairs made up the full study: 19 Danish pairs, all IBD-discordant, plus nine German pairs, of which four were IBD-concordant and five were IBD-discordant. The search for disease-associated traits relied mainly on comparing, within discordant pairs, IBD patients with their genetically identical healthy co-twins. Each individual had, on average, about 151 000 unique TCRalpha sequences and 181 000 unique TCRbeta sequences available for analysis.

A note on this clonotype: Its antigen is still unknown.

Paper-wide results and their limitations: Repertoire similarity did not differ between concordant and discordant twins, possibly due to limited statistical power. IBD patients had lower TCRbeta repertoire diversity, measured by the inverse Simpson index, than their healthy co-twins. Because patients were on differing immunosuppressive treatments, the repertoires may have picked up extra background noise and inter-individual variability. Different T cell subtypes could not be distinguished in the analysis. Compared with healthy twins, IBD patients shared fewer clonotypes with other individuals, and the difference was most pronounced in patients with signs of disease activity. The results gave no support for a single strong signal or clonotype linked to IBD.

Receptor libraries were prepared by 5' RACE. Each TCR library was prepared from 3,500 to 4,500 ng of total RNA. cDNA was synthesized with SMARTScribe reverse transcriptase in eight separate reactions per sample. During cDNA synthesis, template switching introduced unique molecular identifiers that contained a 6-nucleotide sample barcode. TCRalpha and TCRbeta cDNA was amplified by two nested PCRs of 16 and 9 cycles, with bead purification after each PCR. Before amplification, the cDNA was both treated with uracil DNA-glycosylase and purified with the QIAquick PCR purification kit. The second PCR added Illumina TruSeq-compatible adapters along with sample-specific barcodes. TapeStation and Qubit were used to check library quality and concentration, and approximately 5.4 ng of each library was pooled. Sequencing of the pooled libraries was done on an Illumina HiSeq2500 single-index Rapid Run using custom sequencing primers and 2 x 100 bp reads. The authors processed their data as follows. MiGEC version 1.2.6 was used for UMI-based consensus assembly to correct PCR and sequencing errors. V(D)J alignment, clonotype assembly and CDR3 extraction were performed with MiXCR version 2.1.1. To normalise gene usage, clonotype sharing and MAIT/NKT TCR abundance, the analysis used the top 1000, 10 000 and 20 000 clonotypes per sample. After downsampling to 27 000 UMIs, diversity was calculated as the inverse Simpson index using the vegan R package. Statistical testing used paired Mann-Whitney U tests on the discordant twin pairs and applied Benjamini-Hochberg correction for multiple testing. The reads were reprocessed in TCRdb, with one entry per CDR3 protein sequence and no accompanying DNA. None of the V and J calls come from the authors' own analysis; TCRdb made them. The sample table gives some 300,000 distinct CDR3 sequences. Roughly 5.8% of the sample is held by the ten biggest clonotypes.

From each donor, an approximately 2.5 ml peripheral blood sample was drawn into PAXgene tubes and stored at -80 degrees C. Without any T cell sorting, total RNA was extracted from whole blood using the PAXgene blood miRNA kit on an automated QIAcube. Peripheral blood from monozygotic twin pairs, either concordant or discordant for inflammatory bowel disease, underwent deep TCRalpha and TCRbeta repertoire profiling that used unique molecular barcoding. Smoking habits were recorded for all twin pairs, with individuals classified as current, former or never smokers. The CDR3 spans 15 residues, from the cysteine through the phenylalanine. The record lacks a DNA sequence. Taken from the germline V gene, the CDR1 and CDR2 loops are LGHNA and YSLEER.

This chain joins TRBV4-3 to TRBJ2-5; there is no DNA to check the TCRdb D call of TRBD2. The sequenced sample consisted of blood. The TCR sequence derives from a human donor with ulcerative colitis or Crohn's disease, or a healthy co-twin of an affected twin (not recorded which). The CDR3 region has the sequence CASSQAPTSLETQYF.